A single sample is the source of the 16 T cell receptor beta chains below, sequenced in a study of T cells in Graves' hyperthyroidism and ophthalmopathy. The source material, RNA transcripts, was used to amplify TCR beta CDR3 regions. An initial round of RT-PCR targeting the TCR CDR3 relied on the HTBI primer set. A single record per CDR3 protein comes from TCRdb applying MiXCR to the multiplex PCR reads. The sample holds hundreds of thousands of distinct CDR3 sequences, less than 15% seen once. Sequenced input: blood. These receptors were obtained from a woman under 30 with Graves' hyperthyroidism.

This clonotype was counted many times. The rearrangement joins TRBV28 to TRBJ1-5; possible D gene TRBD1, 5 bases. The CDR3 consists of 15 residues. V lost 6 bases to trimming and J lost 2 bases, with 14 bases between them. Per germline, CDR1 MDHEN and CDR2 SYDVKM. CDR3 sequence reads: CASSPWGSGNQPQHF. The CDR3, as DNA: TGTGCCAGCAGCCCCTGGGGGAGCGGCAATCAGCCCCAGCATTTT. Using reference TRBV28 and TRBJ1-5 for the parts outside the CDR3, the full variable domain is DVKVTQSSRYLVKRTGEKVFLECVQDMDHENMFWYRQDPGLGLRLIYFSYDVKMKEKGDIPEGYSVSREKKERFSLILESASTNQTSMYLCASSPWGSGNQPQHFGDGTRLSIL.

This clonotype was seen repeatedly, ten times or more. V gene TRBV5-8 combines with J gene TRBJ1-2; D gene ambiguous. The V gene's germline CDR1 is SGHTS and CDR2 YDEGEE. The germline V and J ends were trimmed by 0 bases and 5 bases, with 5 bases remaining between them. CDR3 length: 12 amino acids. CDR3 coding DNA: TGTGCCAGCAGCTTGGCGGCTTATGGCTACACCTTC. This translates into CASSLAAYGYTF.

The V and J genes are TRBV15 and TRBJ2-1; 7 nucleotides match TRBD2. The CDR3 spans 13 residues. CDR1 and CDR2 (germline): LNHNV, YYDKDF (reference sequence). After removal of 5 bases from V and 10 bases from J, the junction contained 8 bases not matched to a gene. CDR3 nucleotide sequence: TGTGCCACCAGCGCCCTCGGACTAGGAGAGCAGTTCTTC. This codes for CATSALGLGEQFF.

This clonotype has ten or more counts. The J gene is TRBJ2-5, the V gene TRBV6-1; TRBD2 might be the D (5 bases). This CDR3 comprises 15 residues. Trimming cost V 6 bases and J 1 base, with 15 bases left between them. Germline-derived CDR1 and CDR2 are MNHNS and SASEGT. CDR3 in DNA: TGTGCCAGCAGCAGCTTGAGGGCCACCCAAGAGACCCAGTACTTC. It specifies CASSSLRATQETQYF.

The V and J genes are TRBV20-1 and TRBJ2-3, with 8 bases aligning to TRBD2. Trimming at V came to 7 bases and at J to 1 base, leaving 10 bases not matched to a gene. The CDR3 loop spans 15 amino acids. From germline, CDR1 is DFQATT and CDR2 SNEGSKA (reference sequence). The CDR3 spells CSGLAWGIGTDTQYF. The CDR3, as DNA: TGCAGTGGACTAGCGTGGGGTATCGGCACAGATACGCAGTATTTT.

The sample holds a few counts of this clonotype. This chain uses TRBV4-1 with TRBJ2-7; no clear D. The V end lost 4 bases, the J end lost 0 bases, and 10 bases lay between the germline ends. Germline CDR1 MGHRA, CDR2 YSYEKL. The CDR3 consists of 14 residues. For the CDR3, the DNA is TGCGCCAGCAGCCGGTCAGATAGCTCCTACGAGCAGTACTTC. It encodes CASSRSDSSYEQYF.

This clonotype was counted a few times. The chain carries TRBV19 and TRBJ2-3; D is undetermined. Germline lookup yields CDR1 LNHDA and CDR2 SQIVND (reference sequence). V was pared by 4 bases and J by 3 bases, with 8 bases between. The CDR3 totals 13 residues. The CDR3 reads CASSRTATDTQYF. In DNA form, the CDR3 reads TGTGCCAGTAGTAGGACGGCTACAGATACGCAGTATTTT.

This chain links TRBV18 with TRBJ1-5; perhaps TRBD1 as D (5 bases). V lost 1 base and J 7 bases, leaving 17 bases between the germline ends. This CDR3 contains 16 residues. In germline, CDR1 is KGHSH, CDR2 LQKENI. CDR3 DNA sequence: TGTGCCAGCTCACCACTCGCAGGGAGAGGGAGGCAGCCCCAGCATTTT. Translating gives CASSPLAGRGRQPQHF.

This clonotype appeared a few times. This chain joins TRBV29-1 and TRBJ2-3, with TRBD2 as a possible D gene (5 bases). Germline V gene sequence: CDR1 SQVTM, CDR2 ANQGSEA. The CDR3 loop spans 15 amino acids. Trimming shortened V by 7 bases and J by 4 bases, and 21 bases separated the two germline ends. The CDR3 DNA is TGCAGCGCCCTCCCCCATAGAGGAGCGGCAGATACGCAGTATTTT. Its protein is CSALPHRGAADTQYF.

This clonotype was counted ten times or more. V and J are TRBV28 and TRBJ1-2; D remains ambiguous. The CDR3 is made up of 13 amino acids. Trimming cost V 5 bases and J 5 bases, with 12 bases left between them. The germline V gene has CDR1 MDHEN and CDR2 SYDVKM. CDR3 protein: CASSKQTPYGYTF. In nucleotides, the CDR3 is TGTGCCAGCAGTAAACAAACACCTTATGGCTACACCTTC.

This clonotype showed up many times. J is TRBJ2-1 and V is TRBV2; D is unclear. Trimming stripped 2 bases from V and 0 bases from J, with 5 bases between. The germline V gene has CDR1 SNHLY and CDR2 FYNNEI. The CDR3 is 14 residues long. CDR3 DNA: TGTGCCAGCAGTGAACAGCGCTCCTACAATGAGCAGTTCTTC. It encodes CASSEQRSYNEQFF.

V is TRBV5-1 and J is TRBJ2-1; 13 bases are shared with TRBD2. The germline V gene encodes CDR1 SGHRS and CDR2 YFSETQ. The CDR3 runs to 20 residues. With V trimmed by 1 base and J by 3 bases, 13 bases remained unmatched. CDR3 coding DNA: TGCGCCAGCAGCTTGTTAATAGGGACTAGCGGGAAGTGGGGCTACAATGAGCAGTTCTTC. Amino acids: CASSLLIGTSGKWGYNEQFF.

This clonotype showed up just a few times. The rearrangement joins TRBV30 to TRBJ2-5; D might be TRBD1 (6 bases). The length of the CDR3 is 17 residues. Germline CDR1 and CDR2: GTSNPN and SVGIG (reference sequence). Trimming shortened V by 0 bases and J by 4 bases, and 21 bases separated the two germline ends. The CDR3 protein is CAWSVLQFTGSPETQYF. In DNA form, the CDR3 reads TGTGCCTGGAGTGTACTTCAATTCACAGGGTCCCCAGAGACCCAGTACTTC. Full variable domain (missing parts from reference TRBV30 and TRBJ2-5): SQTIHQWPATLVQPVGSPLSLECTVEGTSNPNLYWYRQAAGRGLQLLFYSVGIGQISSEVPQNLSASRPQDRQFILSSKKLLLSDSGFYLCAWSVLQFTGSPETQYFGPGTRLLVL.

This clonotype has ten or more counts. This rearrangement joins TRBV2 to TRBJ2-3; TRBD2 matches 11 bases. The germline V gene encodes CDR1 SNHLY and CDR2 FYNNEI. The V gene end was trimmed by 6 bases and the J gene end by 6 bases; junction bases not matched to a gene: 11. CDR3 length equals 16 residues. The CDR3 here is CASSRTLAGGRDTQYF. DNA for the CDR3: TGTGCCAGCAGCCGAACCCTAGCGGGAGGTCGGGATACGCAGTATTTT. Drawing the rest from reference TRBV2 and TRBJ2-3, the complete variable domain is EPEVTQTPSHQVTQMGQEVILRCVPISNHLYFYWYRQILGQKVEFLVSFYNNEISEKSEIFDDQFSVERPDGSNFTLKIRSTKLEDSAMYFCASSRTLAGGRDTQYFGPGTRLTVL.

This clonotype was recorded at least ten times. The chain carries TRBV30 and TRBJ1-3; D not certain. Germline values: CDR1 GTSNPN, CDR2 SVGIG (reference sequence). CDR3 length: 11 residues. V was cut by 2 bases and J by 7 bases, with 6 bases left in between. The CDR3 protein is CAWSSRNTIYF. The CDR3 DNA follows: TGTGCCTGGAGTTCCCGGAACACCATATATTTT.

This clonotype was detected many times. This chain uses TRBV20-1 with TRBJ2-1; possible D gene TRBD1, 6 bases. V was shortened by 6 bases and J by 3 bases, with 24 bases between the two germline ends. The CDR3 runs 17 residues. Germline values: CDR1 DFQATT, CDR2 SNEGSKA (reference sequence). The CDR3 loop reads CSATGFVGEVYYNEQFF. The CDR3 DNA reads as TGCAGTGCAACAGGGTTCGTAGGCGAGGTTTACTACAATGAGCAGTTCTTC.